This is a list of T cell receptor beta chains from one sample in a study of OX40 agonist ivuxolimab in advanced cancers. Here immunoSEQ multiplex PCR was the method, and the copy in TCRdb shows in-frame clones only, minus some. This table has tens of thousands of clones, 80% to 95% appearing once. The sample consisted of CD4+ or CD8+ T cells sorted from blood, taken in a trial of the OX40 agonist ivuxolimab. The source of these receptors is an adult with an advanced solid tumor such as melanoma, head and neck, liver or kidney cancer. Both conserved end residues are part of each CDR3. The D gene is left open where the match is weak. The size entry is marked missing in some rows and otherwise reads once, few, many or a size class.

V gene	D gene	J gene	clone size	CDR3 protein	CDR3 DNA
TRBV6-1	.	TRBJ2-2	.	CASRIGYEELFF	TGTGCCAGCAGAATCGGGTACGAGGAGCTGTTTTTT
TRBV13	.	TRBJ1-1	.	CASSLGQNTEAFF	TGTGCCAGCAGCTTGGGACAGAACACTGAAGCTTTCTTT
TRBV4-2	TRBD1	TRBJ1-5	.	CASSQGTGRQPQHF	TGTGCCAGCAGCCAAGGGACAGGCAGACAGCCCCAGCATTTT
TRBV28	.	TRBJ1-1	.	CASSSLTGLRNTEAFF	TGTGCCAGCAGTTCCCTCACAGGGCTCCGGAACACTGAAGCTTTCTTT
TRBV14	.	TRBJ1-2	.	CASRIGTNYGYTF	TGTGCCAGCAGGATCGGGACTAACTATGGCTACACCTTC
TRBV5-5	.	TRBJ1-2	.	CASSLRYSYYGYTF	TGTGCCAGCAGCTTGAGGTACAGCTATTATGGCTACACCTTC
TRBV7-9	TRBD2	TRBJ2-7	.	CASSLEPGLAEEQYF	TGTGCCAGCAGCTTAGAGCCGGGACTAGCGGAAGAGCAGTACTTC
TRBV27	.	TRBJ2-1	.	CASSLFLSASYNEQFF	TGTGCCAGCAGTTTATTTCTCTCGGCATCCTACAATGAGCAGTTCTTC
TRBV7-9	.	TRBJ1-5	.	CASSLEGSNQPQHF	TGTGCCAGCAGCTTAGAGGGTAGCAATCAGCCCCAGCATTTT
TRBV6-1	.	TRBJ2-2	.	CASSEGKGWGTGELFF	TGTGCCAGCAGTGAAGGAAAAGGGTGGGGCACCGGGGAGCTGTTTTTT
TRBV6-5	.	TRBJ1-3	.	CASSYSGGTGNTIYF	TGTGCCAGCAGTTACTCGGGAGGGACTGGAAACACCATATATTTT
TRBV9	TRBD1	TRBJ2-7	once	CASSRGTGETYEQYF	TGTGCCAGCAGTCGGGGGACAGGAGAAACCTACGAGCAGTACTTC
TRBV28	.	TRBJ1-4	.	CASSLRGGEKLFF	TGTGCCAGCAGTTTACGGGGAGGGGAAAAACTGTTTTTT
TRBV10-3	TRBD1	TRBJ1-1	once	CAIRTGVTEAFF	TGTGCCATCAGGACAGGGGTTACTGAAGCTTTCTTT
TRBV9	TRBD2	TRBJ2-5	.	CASSVTSGGVETQYF	TGTGCCAGCAGCGTCACTAGCGGGGGGGTAGAGACCCAGTACTTC
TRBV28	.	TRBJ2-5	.	CASSFTSRAQYF	TGTGCCAGCAGTTTTACTAGTAGGGCCCAGTACTTC
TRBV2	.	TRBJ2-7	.	CASKGGVYEQYF	TGTGCCAGCAAGGGGGGCGTATACGAGCAGTACTTC
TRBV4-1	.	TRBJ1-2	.	CASSQAGGYTF	TGCGCCAGCAGCCAAGCAGGGGGCTACACCTTC
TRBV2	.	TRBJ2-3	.	CASINGLENPTQYF	TGTGCCAGCATTAATGGGTTGGAAAACCCTACGCAGTATTTT
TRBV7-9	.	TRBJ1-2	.	CASSFLDSNYGYTF	TGTGCCAGCAGCTTCCTGGACAGTAACTATGGCTACACCTTC
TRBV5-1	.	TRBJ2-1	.	CASSFSNEQFF	TGCGCCAGCAGCTTCAGCAATGAGCAGTTCTTC
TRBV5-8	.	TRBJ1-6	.	CASSILDRAHNSPLHF	TGTGCCAGCAGCATATTGGACAGAGCCCATAATTCACCCCTCCACTTT
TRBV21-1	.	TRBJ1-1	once	CASSKRTGGLVRTEAFF	TGTGCCAGCAGCAAACGGACAGGGGGCTTAGTGCGCACTGAAGCTTTCTTT
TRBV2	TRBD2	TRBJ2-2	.	CASSEARTPSGAATGELFF	TGTGCCAGCAGTGAAGCGAGGACCCCTAGCGGGGCTGCCACCGGGGAGCTGTTTTTT
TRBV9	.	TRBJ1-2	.	CASSPRGDPISFGITNYGYTF	TGTGCCAGCAGCCCCAGAGGGGATCCGATTAGTTTTGGGATTACTAACTATGGCTACACCTTC
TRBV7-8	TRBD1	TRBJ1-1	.	CASSLAPLADRGGSTEAFF	TGTGCCAGCAGCTTAGCTCCCCTTGCCGACAGGGGAGGTAGCACTGAAGCTTTCTTT
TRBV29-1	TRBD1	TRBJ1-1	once	CSVEFRGSTEAFF	TGCAGCGTTGAGTTCAGGGGGAGCACTGAAGCTTTCTTT
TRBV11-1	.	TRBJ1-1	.	CASSLLQGSMNTEAFF	TGTGCCAGCAGCTTGCTACAGGGTTCTATGAACACTGAAGCTTTCTTT
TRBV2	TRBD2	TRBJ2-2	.	CASSDGGNSNTGELFF	TGTGCCAGCAGTGACGGGGGGAACTCGAACACCGGGGAGCTGTTTTTT
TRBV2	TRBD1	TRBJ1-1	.	CASTQGPGTEAFF	TGTGCCAGCACACAGGGGCCGGGCACTGAAGCTTTCTTT
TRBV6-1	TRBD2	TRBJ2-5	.	CASSTGGPETQYF	TGTGCCAGCAGCACGGGGGGGCCGGAGACCCAGTACTTC
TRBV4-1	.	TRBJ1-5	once	CASSQDPRDNQPQHF	TGCGCCAGCAGCCAAGATCCCCGTGACAATCAGCCCCAGCATTTT
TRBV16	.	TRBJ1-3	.	CASSHTDSGNTIYF	TGTGCCAGCAGCCACACCGACTCTGGAAACACCATATATTTT
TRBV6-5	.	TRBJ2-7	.	CASTNGGHEQYF	TGTGCCAGCACCAACGGGGGGCACGAGCAGTACTTC
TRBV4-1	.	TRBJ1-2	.	CASSQDKGGNYGYTF	TGCGCCAGCAGCCAAGATAAGGGGGGGAACTATGGCTACACCTTC
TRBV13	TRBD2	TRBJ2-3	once	CASSSSGSTDTQYF	TGTGCCAGCAGCTCTAGCGGAAGCACAGATACGCAGTATTTT
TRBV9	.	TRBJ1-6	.	CASSASNSPLHF	TGTGCCAGCAGCGCGTCAAATTCACCCCTCCACTTT
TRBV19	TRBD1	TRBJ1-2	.	CASIPGQGGYGYTF	TGTGCCAGTATTCCCGGACAGGGCGGCTATGGCTACACCTTC
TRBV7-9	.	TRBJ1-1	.	CASSLAPGTWSTEAFF	TGTGCCAGCAGCTTGGCACCCGGGACGTGGAGCACTGAAGCTTTCTTT
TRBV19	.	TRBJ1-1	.	CASSIDRLMNTEAFF	TGTGCCAGTAGTATAGATCGGCTGATGAACACTGAAGCTTTCTTT
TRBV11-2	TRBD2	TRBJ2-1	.	CASSLAAGGIYNEQFF	TGTGCCAGCAGCTTAGCTGCGGGGGGGATCTACAATGAGCAGTTCTTC
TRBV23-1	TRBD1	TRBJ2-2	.	CASSQSTQTGELNGELFF	TGCGCCAGCAGTCAATCGACCCAAACAGGGGAACTCAACGGGGAGCTGTTTTTT
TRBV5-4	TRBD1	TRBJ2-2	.	CASSYRGGTGELFF	TGTGCCAGCAGCTACAGGGGTGGTACCGGGGAGCTGTTTTTT
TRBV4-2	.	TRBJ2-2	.	CASSQSGPEGTGELFF	TGTGCCAGCAGCCAATCCGGGCCCGAGGGTACCGGGGAGCTGTTTTTT
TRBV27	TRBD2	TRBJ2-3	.	CASSLLTPSGGAGDTQYF	TGTGCCAGCAGTTTACTCACACCTAGCGGGGGGGCAGGAGATACGCAGTATTTT
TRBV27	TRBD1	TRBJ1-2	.	CASRRDSLDGYTF	TGTGCCAGCAGACGGGACAGCTTAGATGGCTACACCTTC
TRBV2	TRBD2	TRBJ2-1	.	CASILAGTNEQFF	TGTGCCAGCATACTAGCGGGGACGAATGAGCAGTTCTTC
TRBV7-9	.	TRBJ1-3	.	CASSTVSISGNTIYF	TGTGCCAGCAGCACCGTTTCAATCTCTGGAAACACCATATATTTT
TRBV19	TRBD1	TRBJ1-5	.	CASSPQGVGNQPQHF	TGTGCCAGTAGCCCCCAGGGGGTGGGCAATCAGCCCCAGCATTTT
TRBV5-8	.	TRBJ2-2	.	CASSPEGDGELFF	TGTGCCAGCAGCCCGGAAGGGGACGGGGAGCTGTTTTTT
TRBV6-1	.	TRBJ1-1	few	CASSEQQGGGNTEAFF	TGTGCCAGCAGTGAACAGCAGGGCGGAGGGAACACTGAAGCTTTCTTT
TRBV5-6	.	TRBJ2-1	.	CASSFGQRGNEQFF	TGTGCCAGCAGCTTTGGACAGCGAGGGAATGAGCAGTTCTTC
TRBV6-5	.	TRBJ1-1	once	CASSYTNTGNTEAFF	TGTGCCAGCAGTTATACCAATACAGGGAACACTGAAGCTTTCTTT
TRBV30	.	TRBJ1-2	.	CAFRESYGYTF	TGTGCTTTCCGGGAGTCCTATGGCTACACCTTC
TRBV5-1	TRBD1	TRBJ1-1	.	CASSLLDRLNTEAFF	TGCGCCAGCAGCTTGTTGGACAGGTTGAACACTGAAGCTTTCTTT
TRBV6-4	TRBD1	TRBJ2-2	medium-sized	CASSGTGDTGELFF	TGTGCCAGCAGTGGGACAGGGGACACCGGGGAGCTGTTTTTT
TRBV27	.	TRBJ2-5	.	CASRGVWTGQETQYF	TGTGCCAGCAGGGGGGTGTGGACCGGGCAAGAGACCCAGTACTTC
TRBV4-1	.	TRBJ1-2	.	CASSQVAVANYGYTF	TGCGCCAGCAGCCAAGTGGCGGTAGCTAACTATGGCTACACCTTC
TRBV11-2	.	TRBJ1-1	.	CASSLSPHLMNTEAFF	TGTGCCAGCAGCTTATCCCCCCACCTCATGAACACTGAAGCTTTCTTT
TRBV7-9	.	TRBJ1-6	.	CASSLAAGNSPLHF	TGTGCCAGCAGCTTAGCGGCAGGGAATTCACCCCTCCACTTT